The T cell receptor (beta chain) under discussion was sequenced for a study of cytomegalovirus exposure and HLA in healthy donors. The germline gives CDR1 GTSNPN, CDR2 SVGIG (reference sequence). The CDR3 consists of 14 residues. After removal of 2 bases from V and 7 bases from J, the junction contained 6 bases not matched to a gene. Points from the study as a whole: Presence/absence results assume similar sequencing depth per donor, which may not hold. In a later analysis, productive TCRs from donors in an Asian-associated ancestry cluster reportedly carried fewer N-insertions than the cohort mean. A later analysis by the authors found several of the most significant clusters apparently linked to common viral pathogens.

In the case of this clone: Its antigen remains unidentified.

Use of 60 Vbeta and 13 Jbeta primers characterized the PCR. Profiling relied on immunoSEQ multiplex PCR, and the TCRdb table lists in-frame clones only, not all of them. The data show about 90,000 clones, 70% to 85% seen once. The chain recombines TRBV30 with TRBJ1-4; 8 bases line up with TRBD1. The sequence derives from a man younger than 30 in good health and CMV-seronegative. Sequencing was performed on PBMCs. The CDR3 coding sequence is TGTGCCTGGAGTCTCGGGACAGGAACTGAAAAACTGTTTTTT. Its translation: CAWSLGTGTEKLFF.